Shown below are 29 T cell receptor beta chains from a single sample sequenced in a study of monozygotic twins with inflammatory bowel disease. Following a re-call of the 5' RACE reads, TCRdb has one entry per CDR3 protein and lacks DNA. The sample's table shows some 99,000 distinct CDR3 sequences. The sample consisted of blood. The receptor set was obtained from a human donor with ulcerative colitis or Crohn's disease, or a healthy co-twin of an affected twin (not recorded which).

This CDR3 is CASSLVLGLAVSYEQYF. The chain employs TRBV12-3 or TRBV12-4 and TRBJ2-7; TCRdb proposes TRBD2, but this gene call is untestable without DNA. The CDR3 is 17 residues long.

CDR3 protein: CASSYQGIGETQYF. The chain has TRBV5-6 and TRBJ2-5; TCRdb names TRBD1, which stays unverified in the absence of DNA. This CDR3 is 14 amino acids long. Germline V lookup: CDR1 SGHDT, CDR2 YYEEEE.

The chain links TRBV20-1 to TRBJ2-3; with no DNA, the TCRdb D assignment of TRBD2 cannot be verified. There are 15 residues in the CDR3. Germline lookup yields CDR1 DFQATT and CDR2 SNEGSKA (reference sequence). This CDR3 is CSAGPPSGGSYTQYF.

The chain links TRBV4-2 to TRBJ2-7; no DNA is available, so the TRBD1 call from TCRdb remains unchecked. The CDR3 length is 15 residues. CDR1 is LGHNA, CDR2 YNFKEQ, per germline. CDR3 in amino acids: CASSQGDRDTYEQYF.

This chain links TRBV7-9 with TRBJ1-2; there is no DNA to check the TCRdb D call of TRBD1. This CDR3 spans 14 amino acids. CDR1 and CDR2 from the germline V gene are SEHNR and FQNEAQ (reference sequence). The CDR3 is CASSLLVGAEGYTF.

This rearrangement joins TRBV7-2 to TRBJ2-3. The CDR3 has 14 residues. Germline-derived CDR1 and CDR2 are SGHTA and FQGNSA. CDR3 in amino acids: CASSLNDAVDTQYF.

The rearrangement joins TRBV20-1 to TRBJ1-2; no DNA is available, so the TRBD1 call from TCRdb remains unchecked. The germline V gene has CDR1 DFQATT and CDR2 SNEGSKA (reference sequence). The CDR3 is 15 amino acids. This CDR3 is CSARDPVQRSYGYTF.

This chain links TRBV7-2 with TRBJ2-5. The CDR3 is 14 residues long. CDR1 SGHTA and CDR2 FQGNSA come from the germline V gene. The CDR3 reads CASLLGRYQETQYF. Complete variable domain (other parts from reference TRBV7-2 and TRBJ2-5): GAGVSQSPSNKVTEKGKDVELRCDPISGHTALYWYRQSLGQGLEFLIYFQGNSAPDKSGLPSDRFSAERTGGSVSTLTIQRTQQEDSAVYLCASLLGRYQETQYFGPGTRLLVL.

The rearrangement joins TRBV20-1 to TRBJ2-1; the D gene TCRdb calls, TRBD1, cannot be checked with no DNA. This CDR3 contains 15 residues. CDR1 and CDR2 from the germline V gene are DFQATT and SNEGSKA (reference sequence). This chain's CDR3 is CSARRDRGFYNEQFF.

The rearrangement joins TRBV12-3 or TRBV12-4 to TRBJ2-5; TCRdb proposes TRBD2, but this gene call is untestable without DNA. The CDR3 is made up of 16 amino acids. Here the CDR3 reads CASSLGAGAAGETQYF.

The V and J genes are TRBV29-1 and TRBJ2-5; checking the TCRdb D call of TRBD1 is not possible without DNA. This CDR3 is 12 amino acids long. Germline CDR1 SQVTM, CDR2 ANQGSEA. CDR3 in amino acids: CSVGTIWETQYF.

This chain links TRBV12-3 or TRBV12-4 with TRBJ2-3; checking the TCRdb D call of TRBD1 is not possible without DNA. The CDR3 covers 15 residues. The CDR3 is CASSLNRGRGDTQYF.

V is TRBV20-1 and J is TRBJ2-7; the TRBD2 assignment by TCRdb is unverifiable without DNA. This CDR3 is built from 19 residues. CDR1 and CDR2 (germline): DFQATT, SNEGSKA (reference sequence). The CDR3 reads CSARVPPSGGIGGYYEQYF.

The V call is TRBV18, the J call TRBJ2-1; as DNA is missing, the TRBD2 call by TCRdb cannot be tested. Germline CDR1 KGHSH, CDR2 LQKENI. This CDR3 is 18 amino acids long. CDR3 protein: CASSPRLAGAGTYNEQFF.

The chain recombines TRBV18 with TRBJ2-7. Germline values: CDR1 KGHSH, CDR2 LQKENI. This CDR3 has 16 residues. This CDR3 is CASSPNPTGISYEQYF. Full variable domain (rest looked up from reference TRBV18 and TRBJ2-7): NAGVMQNPRHLVRRRGQEARLRCSPMKGHSHVYWYRQLPEEGLKFMVYLQKENIIDESGMPKERFSAEFPKEGPSILRIQQVVRGDSAAYFCASSPNPTGISYEQYFGPGTRLTVT.

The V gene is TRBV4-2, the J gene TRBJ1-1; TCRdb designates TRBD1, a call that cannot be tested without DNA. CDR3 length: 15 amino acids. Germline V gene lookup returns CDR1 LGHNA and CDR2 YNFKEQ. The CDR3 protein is CASSPRDRGDTEAFF.

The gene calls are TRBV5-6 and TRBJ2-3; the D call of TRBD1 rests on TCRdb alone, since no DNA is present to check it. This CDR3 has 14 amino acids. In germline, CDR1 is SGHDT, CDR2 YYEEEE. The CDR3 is CASSLAGRPDTQYF.

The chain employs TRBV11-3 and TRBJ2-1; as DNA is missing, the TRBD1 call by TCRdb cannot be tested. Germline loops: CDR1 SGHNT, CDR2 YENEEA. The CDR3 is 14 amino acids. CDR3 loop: CASSLGPNRNEQFF.

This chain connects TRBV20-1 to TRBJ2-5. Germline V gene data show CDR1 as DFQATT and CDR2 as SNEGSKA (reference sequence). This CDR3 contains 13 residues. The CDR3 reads CSAIPNNQETQYF.

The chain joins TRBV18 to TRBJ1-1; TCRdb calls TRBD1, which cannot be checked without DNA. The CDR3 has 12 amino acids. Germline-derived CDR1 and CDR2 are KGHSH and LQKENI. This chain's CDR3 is CASSQGTAEAFF.

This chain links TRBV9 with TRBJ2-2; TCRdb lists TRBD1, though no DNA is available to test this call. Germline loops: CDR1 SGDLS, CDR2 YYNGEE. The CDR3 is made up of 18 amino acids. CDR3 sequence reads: CASSVGIGGAQTTGELFF.

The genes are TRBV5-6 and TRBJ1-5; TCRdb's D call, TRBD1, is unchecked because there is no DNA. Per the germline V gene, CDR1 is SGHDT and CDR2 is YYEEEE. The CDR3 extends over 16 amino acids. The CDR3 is CASSSSWGRGNQPQHF.

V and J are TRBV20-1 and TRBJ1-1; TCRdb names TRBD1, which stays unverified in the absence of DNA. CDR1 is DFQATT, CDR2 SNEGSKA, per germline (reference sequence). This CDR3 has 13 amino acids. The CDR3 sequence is CSAQTGRMSEAFF.

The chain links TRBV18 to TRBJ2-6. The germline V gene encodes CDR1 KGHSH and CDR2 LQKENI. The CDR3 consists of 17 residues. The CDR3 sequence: CASSPAGPNSGANVLTF.

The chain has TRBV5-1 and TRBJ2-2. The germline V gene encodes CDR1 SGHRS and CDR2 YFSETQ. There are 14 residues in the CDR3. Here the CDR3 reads CASSWDRFTGELFF.

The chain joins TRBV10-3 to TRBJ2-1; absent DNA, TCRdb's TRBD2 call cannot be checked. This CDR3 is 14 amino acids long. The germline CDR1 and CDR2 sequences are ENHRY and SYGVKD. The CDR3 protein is CAISGGVSYNEQFF.

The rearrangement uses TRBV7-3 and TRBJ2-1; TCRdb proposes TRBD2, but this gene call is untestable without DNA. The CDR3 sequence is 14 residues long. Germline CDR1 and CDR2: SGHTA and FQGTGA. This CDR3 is CASSLTRDSPEQFF.

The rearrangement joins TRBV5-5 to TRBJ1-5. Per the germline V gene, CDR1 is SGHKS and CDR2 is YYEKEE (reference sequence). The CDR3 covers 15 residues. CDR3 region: CASSRLWGSNQPQHF.

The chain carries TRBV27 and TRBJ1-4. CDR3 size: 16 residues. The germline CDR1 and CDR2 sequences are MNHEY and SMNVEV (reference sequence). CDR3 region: CASSPSIYREGEKLFF. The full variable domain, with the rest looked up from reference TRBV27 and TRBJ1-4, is EAQVTQNPRYLITVTGKKLTVTCSQNMNHEYMSWYRQDPGLGLRQIYYSMNVEVTDKGDVPEGYKVSRKEKRNFPLILESPSPNQTSLYFCASSPSIYREGEKLFFGSGTQLSVL.